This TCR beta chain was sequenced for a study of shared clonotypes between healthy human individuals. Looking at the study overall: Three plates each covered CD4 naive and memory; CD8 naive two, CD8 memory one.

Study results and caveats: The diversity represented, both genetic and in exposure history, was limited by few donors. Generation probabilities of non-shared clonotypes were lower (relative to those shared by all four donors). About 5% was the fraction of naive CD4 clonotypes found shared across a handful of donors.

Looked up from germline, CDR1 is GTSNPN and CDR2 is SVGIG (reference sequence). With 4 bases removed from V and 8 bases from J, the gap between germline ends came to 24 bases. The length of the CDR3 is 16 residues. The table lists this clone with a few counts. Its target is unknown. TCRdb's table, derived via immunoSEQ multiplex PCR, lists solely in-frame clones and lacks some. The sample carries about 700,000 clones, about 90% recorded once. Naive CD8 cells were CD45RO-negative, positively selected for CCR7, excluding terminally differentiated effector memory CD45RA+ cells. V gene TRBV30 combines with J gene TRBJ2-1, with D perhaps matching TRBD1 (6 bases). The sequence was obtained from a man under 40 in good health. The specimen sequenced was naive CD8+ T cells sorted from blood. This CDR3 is CAWNDVGDTTGDEQFF. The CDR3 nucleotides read TGTGCCTGGAATGATGTCGGGGACACCACAGGCGATGAGCAGTTCTTC.